The entry below describes one T cell receptor beta chain. This entry is derived from a study of blood T cell repertoires in COVID-19. As for the study in general: The United States, Italy and Spain supplied acute and convalescent COVID-19 samples.

The assay was immunoSEQ multiplex PCR, and TCRdb's table has in-frame clones only and misses some. The sample has over 50,000 clones, more than 70% seen once. Seattle patient enrollment occurred during active infection, with longitudinal follow-up thereafter. The ends lost 3 bases at V and 6 bases at J; junction bases unmatched: 18. Per the germline V gene, CDR1 is SGHRS and CDR2 is YFSETQ. This CDR3 has 19 residues. The receptor was isolated from a man aged 55 to 70 with COVID-19, enrolled during active disease. This rearrangement joins TRBV5-1 to TRBJ1-4, with 9 nucleotides matching TRBD1. Sequencing was performed on peripheral blood. The CDR3 is CASSSVPNRGRIEYEKLFF. As DNA, the CDR3 is TGCGCCAGCAGCTCCGTCCCTAACAGGGGGCGCATTGAGTATGAAAAACTGTTTTTT.